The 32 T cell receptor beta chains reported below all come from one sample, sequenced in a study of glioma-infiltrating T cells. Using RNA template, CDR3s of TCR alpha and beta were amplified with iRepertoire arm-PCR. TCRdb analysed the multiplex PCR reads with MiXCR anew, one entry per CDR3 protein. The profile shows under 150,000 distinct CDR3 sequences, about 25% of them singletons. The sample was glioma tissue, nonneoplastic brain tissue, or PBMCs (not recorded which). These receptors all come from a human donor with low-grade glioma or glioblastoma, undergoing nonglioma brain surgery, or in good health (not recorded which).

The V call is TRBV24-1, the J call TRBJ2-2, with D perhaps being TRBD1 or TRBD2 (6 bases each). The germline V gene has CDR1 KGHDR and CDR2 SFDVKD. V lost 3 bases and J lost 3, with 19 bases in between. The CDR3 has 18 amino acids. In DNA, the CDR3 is TGTGCCACCAGTGATAGGGGGGCCTCAATTATGGACACCGGGGAGCTGTTTTTT. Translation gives CATSDRGASIMDTGELFF.

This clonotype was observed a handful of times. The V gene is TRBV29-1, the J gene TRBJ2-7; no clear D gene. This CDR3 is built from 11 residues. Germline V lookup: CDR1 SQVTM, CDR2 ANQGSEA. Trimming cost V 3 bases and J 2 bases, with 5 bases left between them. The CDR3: CSVDAAYEQYV. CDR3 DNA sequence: TGCAGCGTTGATGCAGCCTACGAGCAGTACGTC.

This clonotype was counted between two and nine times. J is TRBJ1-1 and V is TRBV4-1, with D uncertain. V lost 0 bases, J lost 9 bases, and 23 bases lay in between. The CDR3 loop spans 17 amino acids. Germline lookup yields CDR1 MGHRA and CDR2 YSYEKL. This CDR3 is CASSQETRPWVAFKAFF. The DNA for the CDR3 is TGCGCCAGCAGCCAAGAAACCCGGCCATGGGTGGCGTTCAAAGCTTTCTTT.

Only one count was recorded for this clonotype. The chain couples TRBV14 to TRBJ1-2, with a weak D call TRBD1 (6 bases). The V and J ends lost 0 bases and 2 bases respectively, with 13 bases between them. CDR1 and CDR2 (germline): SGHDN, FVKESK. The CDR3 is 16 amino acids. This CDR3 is CASSQDRGAFNYGYTF. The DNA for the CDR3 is TGTGCCAGCAGCCAAGATCGGGGGGCCTTCAACTATGGCTACACCTTC.

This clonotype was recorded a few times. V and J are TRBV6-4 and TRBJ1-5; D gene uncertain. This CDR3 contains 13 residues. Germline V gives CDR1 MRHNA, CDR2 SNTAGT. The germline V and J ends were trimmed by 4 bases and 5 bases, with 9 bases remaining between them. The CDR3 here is CASSAGPYQPQHF. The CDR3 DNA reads TGTGCCAGCAGTGCCGGCCCTTATCAGCCCCAGCATTTT.

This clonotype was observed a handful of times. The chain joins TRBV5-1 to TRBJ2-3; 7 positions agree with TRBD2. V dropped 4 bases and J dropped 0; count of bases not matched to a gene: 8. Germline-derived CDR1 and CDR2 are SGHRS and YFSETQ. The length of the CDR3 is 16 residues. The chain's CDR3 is CASSVGRGISTDTQYF. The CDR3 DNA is TGCGCCAGCAGCGTAGGGCGGGGGATAAGCACAGATACGCAGTATTTT.

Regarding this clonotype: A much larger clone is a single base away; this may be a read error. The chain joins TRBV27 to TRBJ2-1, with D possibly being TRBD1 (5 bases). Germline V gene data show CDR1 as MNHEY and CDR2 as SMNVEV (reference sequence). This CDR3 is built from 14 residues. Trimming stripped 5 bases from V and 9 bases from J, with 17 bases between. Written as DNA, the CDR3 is TGTGCCAGCAGTCCCGATTGTCTGCAGGGTGAGCAGTTCTTC. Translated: CASSPDCLQGEQFF.

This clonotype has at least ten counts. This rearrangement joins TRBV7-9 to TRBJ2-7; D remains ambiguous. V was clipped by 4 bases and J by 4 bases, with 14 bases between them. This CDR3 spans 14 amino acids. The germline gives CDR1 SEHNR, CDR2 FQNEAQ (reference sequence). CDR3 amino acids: CASSWGGEEYEQYV. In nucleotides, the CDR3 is TGTGCCAGCAGCTGGGGTGGAGAAGAGTACGAGCAGTACGTC.

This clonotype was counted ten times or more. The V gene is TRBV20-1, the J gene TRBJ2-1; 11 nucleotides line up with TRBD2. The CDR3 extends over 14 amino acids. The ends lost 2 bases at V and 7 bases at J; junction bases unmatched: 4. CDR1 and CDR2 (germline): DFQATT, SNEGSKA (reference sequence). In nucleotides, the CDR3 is TGCAGTGCTAGACAACTAGCGGGGGCTAATGAGCAGTTCTTC. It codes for CSARQLAGANEQFF.

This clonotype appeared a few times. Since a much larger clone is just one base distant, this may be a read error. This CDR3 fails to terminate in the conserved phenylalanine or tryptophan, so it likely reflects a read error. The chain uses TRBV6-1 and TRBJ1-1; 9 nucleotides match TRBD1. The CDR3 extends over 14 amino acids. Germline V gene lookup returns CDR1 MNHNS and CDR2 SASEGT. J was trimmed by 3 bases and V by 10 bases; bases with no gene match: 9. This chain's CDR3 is CATRTGEPYTEAFL. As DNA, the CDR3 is TGTGCCACGCGGACAGGGGAACCCTACACTGAAGCTTTCCTT.

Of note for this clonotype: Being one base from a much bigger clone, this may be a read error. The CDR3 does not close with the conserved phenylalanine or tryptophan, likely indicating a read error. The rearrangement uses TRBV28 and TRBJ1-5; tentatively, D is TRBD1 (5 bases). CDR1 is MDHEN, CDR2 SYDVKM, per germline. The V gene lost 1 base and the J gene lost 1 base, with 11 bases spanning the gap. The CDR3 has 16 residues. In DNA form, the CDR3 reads TGTGCCAGCAGTTTATTCGGGACTCTAAGCAATCAGCCCCAGCATTCT. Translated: CASSLFGTLSNQPQHS.

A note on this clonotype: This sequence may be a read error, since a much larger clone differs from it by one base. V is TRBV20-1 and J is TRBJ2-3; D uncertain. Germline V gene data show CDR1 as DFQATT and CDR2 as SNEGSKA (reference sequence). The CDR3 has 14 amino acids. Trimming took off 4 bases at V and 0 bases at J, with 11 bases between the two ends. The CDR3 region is CSAIGCSSTDTQYF. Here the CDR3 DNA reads TGCAGTGCTATCGGGTGCTCTAGCACAGATACGCAGTATTTT.

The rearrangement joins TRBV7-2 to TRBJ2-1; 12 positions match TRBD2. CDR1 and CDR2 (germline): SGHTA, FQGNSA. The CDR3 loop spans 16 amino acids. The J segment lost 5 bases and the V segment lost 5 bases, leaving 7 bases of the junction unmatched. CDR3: CASSQMTSGGNNEQFF. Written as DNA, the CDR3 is TGTGCCAGCAGCCAAATGACTAGCGGGGGAAACAATGAGCAGTTCTTC.

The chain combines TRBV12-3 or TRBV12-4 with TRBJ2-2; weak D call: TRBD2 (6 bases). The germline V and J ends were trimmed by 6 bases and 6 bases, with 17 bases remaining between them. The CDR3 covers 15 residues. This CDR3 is CASSHTTSLPGELFF. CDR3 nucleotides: TGTGCCAGCAGCCATACCACTAGCCTCCCCGGGGAGCTGTTTTTT.

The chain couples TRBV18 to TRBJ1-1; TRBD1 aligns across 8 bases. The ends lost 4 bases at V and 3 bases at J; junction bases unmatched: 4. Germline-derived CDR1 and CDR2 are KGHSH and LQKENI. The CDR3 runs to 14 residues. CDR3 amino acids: CASSRQDRDTEAFF. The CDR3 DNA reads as TGTGCCAGCTCACGTCAGGACAGGGACACTGAAGCTTTCTTT.

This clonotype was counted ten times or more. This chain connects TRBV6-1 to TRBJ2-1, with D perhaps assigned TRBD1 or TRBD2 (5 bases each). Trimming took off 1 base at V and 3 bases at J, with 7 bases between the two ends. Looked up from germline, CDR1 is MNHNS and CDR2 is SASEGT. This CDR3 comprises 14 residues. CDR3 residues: CASSEGDDYNEQFF. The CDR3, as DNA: TGTGCCAGCAGTGAAGGGGACGACTACAATGAGCAGTTCTTC.

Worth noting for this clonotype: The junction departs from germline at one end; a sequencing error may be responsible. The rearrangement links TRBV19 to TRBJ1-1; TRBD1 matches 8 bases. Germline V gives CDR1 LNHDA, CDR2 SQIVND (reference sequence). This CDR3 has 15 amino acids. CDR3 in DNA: TGTGCCAGTAGTAAGGACAGGGTGATGAACACTGAAACTTCCTTT. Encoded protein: CASSKDRVMNTETSF.

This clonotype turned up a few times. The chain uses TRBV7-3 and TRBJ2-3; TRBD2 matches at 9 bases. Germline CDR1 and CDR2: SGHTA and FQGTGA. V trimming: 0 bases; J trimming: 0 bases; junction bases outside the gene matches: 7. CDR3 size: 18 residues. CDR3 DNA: TGTGCCAGCAGCTTAACTAGCGGGGGCCGTCGAAGCACAGATACGCAGTATTTT. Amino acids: CASSLTSGGRRSTDTQYF.

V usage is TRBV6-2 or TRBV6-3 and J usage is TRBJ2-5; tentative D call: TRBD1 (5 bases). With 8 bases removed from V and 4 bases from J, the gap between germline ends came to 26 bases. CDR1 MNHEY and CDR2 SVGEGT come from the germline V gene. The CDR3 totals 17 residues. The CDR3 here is CASVTPRIADTGETQYF. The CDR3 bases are TGTGCCAGCGTTACCCCCCGAATAGCCGACACAGGAGAGACCCAGTACTTC.

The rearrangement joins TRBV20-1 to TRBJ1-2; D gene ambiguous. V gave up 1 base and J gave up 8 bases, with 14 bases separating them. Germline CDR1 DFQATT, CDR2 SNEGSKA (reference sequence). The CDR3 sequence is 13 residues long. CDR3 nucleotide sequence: TGCAGTGCTAGAGTTGGTGGAGTCCAGGGCTACACCTTC. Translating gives CSARVGGVQGYTF.

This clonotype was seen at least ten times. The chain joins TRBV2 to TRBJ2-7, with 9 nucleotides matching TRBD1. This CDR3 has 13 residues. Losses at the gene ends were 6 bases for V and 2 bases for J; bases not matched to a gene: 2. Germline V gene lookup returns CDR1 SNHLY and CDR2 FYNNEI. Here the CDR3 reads CASSRDRAYEQYV. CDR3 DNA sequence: TGTGCCAGCAGCCGGGACAGGGCCTACGAGCAGTACGTC.

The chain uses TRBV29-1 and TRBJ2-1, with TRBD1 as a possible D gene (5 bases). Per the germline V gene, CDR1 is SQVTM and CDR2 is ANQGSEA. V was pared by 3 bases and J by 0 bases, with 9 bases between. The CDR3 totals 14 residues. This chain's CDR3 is CSVDSRASYNEQFF. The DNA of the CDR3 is TGCAGCGTTGATTCCAGGGCCTCCTACAATGAGCAGTTCTTC.

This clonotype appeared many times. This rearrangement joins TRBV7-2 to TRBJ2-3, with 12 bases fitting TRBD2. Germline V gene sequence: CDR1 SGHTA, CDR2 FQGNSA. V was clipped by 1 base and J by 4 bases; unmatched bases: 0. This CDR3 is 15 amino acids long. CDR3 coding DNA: TGTGCCAGCAGCTTAGGACTAGCGGGAGCAGATACGCAGTATTTT. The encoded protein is CASSLGLAGADTQYF.

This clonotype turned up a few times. The CDR3 spells CSVPEAFF. CDR3 DNA sequence: TGCAGCGTACCCGAAGCTTTCTTT. The V call is TRBV29-1, the J call TRBJ1-1; D unresolved. Germline values: CDR1 SQVTM, CDR2 ANQGSEA. The CDR3 consists of 8 residues. Trimming took off 6 bases at V and 8 bases at J, with 4 bases between the two ends.

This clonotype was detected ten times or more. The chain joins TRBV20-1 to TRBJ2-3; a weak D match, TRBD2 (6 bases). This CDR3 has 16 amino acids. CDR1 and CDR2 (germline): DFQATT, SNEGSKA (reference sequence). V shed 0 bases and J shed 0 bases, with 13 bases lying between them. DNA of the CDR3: TGCAGTGCTAGAGATTTCGAGCGGGTGAGCACAGATACGCAGTATTTT. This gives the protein CSARDFERVSTDTQYF.

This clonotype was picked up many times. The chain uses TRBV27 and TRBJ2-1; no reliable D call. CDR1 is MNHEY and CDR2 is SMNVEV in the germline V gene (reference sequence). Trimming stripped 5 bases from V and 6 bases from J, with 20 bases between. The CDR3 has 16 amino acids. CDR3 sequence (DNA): TGTGCCAGCAGTCTGGGTGGGTTGGTCCGATTCAATGAGCAGTTCTTC. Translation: CASSLGGLVRFNEQFF.

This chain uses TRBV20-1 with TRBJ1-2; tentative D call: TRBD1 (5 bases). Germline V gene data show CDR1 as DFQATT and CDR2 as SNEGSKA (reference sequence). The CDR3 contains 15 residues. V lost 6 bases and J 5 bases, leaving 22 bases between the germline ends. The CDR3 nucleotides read TGCAGTGCGTTCGTGGAAACCGCGGGGGATTATGGCTACACCTTC. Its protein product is CSAFVETAGDYGYTF.

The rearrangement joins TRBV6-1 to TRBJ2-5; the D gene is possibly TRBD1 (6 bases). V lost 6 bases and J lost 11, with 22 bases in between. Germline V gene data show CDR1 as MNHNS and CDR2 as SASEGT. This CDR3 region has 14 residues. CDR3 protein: CASSQDGRGHEQYF. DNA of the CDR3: TGTGCCAGCAGCCAAGATGGCAGGGGTCATGAGCAGTACTTC.

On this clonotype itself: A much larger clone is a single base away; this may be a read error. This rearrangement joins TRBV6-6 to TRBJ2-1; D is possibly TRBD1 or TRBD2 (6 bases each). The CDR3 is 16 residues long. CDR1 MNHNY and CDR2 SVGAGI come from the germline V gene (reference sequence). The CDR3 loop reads CASSYSRGGNGNEHFF. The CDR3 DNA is TGTGCCAGCAGTTACTCCAGAGGGGGGAACGGCAATGAGCATTTCTTC.

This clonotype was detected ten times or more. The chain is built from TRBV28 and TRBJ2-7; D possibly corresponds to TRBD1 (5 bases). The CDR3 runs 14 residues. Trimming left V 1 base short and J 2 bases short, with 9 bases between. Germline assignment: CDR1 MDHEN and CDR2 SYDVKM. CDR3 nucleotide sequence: TGTGCCAGCAGTTTATCTATAGGGGCCTACGAGCAGTACGTC. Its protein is CASSLSIGAYEQYV.

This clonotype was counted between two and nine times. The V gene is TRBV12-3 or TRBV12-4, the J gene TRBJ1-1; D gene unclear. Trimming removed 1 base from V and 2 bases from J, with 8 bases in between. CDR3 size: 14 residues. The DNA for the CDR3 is TGTGCCAGCAGTTTAGTACCAGCTAACACTGAAGCTTTCTTT. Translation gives CASSLVPANTEAFF.

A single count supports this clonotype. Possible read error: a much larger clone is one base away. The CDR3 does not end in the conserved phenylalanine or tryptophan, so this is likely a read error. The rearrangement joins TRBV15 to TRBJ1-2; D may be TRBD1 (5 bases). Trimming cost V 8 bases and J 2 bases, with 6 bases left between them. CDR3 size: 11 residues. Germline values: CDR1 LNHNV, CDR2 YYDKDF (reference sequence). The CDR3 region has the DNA TGTGCCACCGGGGGGAACTATGGCTACACCTCC. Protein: CATGGNYGYTS.